Shown below are 13 T cell receptor beta chains from a single sample sequenced in a study of cytomegalovirus exposure and HLA in healthy donors. Primers for the PCR totalled 60 Vbeta and 13 Jbeta. Using immunoSEQ multiplex PCR, the repertoire was profiled, and TCRdb retains in-frame clones only, with some absent. The sample has 170,000 or so clones, 77% seen once. The sequenced sample consisted of PBMCs. All receptors come from a woman aged 30 to 39 in good health and CMV-seropositive.

J is TRBJ2-7 and V is TRBV4-2, with 7 nucleotides matching TRBD2. V was pared by 0 bases and J by 3 bases, with 5 bases of the junction left unmatched. The CDR3 runs to 15 residues. Germline assignment: CDR1 LGHNA and CDR2 YNFKEQ. CDR3 nucleotides: TGTGCCAGCAGCCAAGAAAAACTAGCGTTCTACGAGCAGTACTTC. This translates into CASSQEKLAFYEQYF.

CDR3 nucleotide sequence: TGTGCCAGCAGTGCCTTAGGTTGGGCGGAGGGCTACGAGCAGTACTTC. It codes for CASSALGWAEGYEQYF. The J gene is TRBJ2-7, the V gene TRBV2, with a possible D match to TRBD2 (6 bases). The V gene's germline CDR1 is SNHLY and CDR2 FYNNEI. V dropped 4 bases and J dropped 3 bases, with 19 bases sitting between them. There are 16 residues in the CDR3.

The rearrangement uses TRBV27 and TRBJ2-7, with 7 bases aligning to TRBD1. After removal of 2 bases from V and 2 bases from J, the junction contained 6 bases not matched to a gene. Germline loops: CDR1 MNHEY, CDR2 SMNVEV (reference sequence). The length of the CDR3 is 15 residues. The CDR3 here is CASSLRGQPPYEQYF. CDR3 sequence (DNA): TGTGCCAGCAGTTTAAGGGGACAGCCCCCCTACGAGCAGTACTTC.

This rearrangement joins TRBV16 to TRBJ2-4; D is unresolved. The CDR3 loop spans 16 amino acids. Germline V gives CDR1 KGHSY, CDR2 FQNENV. V was shortened by 3 bases and J by 0 bases, with 12 bases between the two germline ends. The CDR3 region has the DNA TGTGCCAGCAGCCACAATCCGGGTCTAGCCAAAAACATTCAGTACTTC. Translation gives CASSHNPGLAKNIQYF.

The genes are TRBV28 and TRBJ1-5; D ambiguous. Germline-derived CDR1 and CDR2 are MDHEN and SYDVKM. V gave up 1 base and J gave up 7 bases, with 8 bases separating them. The CDR3 totals 13 residues. CDR3 sequence: CASSLLVGQPQHF. The CDR3 DNA is TGTGCCAGCAGTTTATTGGTCGGGCAGCCCCAGCATTTT.

V and J are TRBV5-1 and TRBJ1-3; perhaps TRBD1 as D (5 bases). Germline V gene lookup returns CDR1 SGHRS and CDR2 YFSETQ. CDR3 length equals 16 residues. The germline V and J ends were trimmed by 5 bases and 0 bases, with 15 bases remaining between them. CDR3 region: CASSEGASRSGNTIYF. CDR3 nucleotides: TGCGCCAGCAGTGAAGGGGCGTCCCGCTCTGGAAACACCATATATTTT.

Comment on this clone: The sample has other DNA sequences that encode this CDR3 too. CDR3 sequence (DNA): TGTGCCAGCTCACCGGGGACTGGCTACGAGCAGTACTTC. Translated: CASSPGTGYEQYF. The chain has TRBV18 and TRBJ2-7; the D gene is possibly TRBD2 (6 bases). CDR3 length equals 13 residues. Germline V CDR1 and CDR2: KGHSH, LQKENI. The V gene lost 3 bases and the J gene lost 3 bases, with 9 bases spanning the gap.

This clone is a singleton in its sample. The chain couples TRBV28 to TRBJ1-2; maybe TRBD1 (6 bases). This CDR3 spans 15 amino acids. The V gene's germline CDR1 is MDHEN and CDR2 SYDVKM. V was shortened by 8 bases and J by 4 bases, with 20 bases between the two germline ends. The chain's CDR3 is CASQDSRGWTYGYTF. CDR3 coding DNA: TGTGCCAGCCAGGACAGTAGAGGGTGGACCTATGGCTACACCTTC.

Written as DNA, the CDR3 is TGCGCCAGCAGCTTGGCAGCTGGAGGGCCAGGAGAGACCCAGTACTTC. Amino acids: CASSLAAGGPGETQYF. The chain uses TRBV5-1 and TRBJ2-5; a possible D gene is TRBD2 (6 bases). The CDR3 extends over 16 amino acids. Germline-derived CDR1 and CDR2 are SGHRS and YFSETQ. Between the trimmed V and J ends, which lost 0 bases and 4 bases, there was a span of 16 bases. Together with reference TRBV5-1 and TRBJ2-5, the CDR3 gives the full variable domain: KAGVTQTPRYLIKTRGQQVTLSCSPISGHRSVSWYQQTPGQGLQFLFEYFSETQRNKGNFPGRFSGRQFSNSRSEMNVSTLELGDSALYLCASSLAAGGPGETQYFGPGTRLLVL.

V usage is TRBV11-3 and J usage is TRBJ1-4; D gene unclear. Germline loops: CDR1 SGHNT, CDR2 YENEEA. This CDR3 comprises 12 residues. V lost 5 bases to trimming and J lost 7 bases, with 8 bases between them. This CDR3 reads CASSPFGEKLFF. As DNA, the CDR3 is TGTGCCAGCAGCCCCTTCGGTGAAAAACTGTTTTTT.

As DNA, the CDR3 is TGTGCCAGCAGTTTTAAACTAGCGGACACCGGGGAGCTGTTTTTT. It yields the protein CASSFKLADTGELFF. The chain is built from TRBV27 and TRBJ2-2; TRBD2 matches at 8 bases. The CDR3 length is 15 residues. V dropped 3 bases and J dropped 3; count of bases not matched to a gene: 3. Germline V gene sequence: CDR1 MNHEY, CDR2 SMNVEV (reference sequence).

V and J are TRBV4-1 and TRBJ2-7; TRBD2 aligns across 7 bases. V was clipped by 3 bases and J by 3 bases; unmatched bases: 2. CDR3 size: 13 residues. Germline assignment: CDR1 MGHRA and CDR2 YSYEKL. The CDR3 DNA sequence: TGCGCCAGCAGCCAGGGGGGGGACTACGAGCAGTACTTC. It encodes CASSQGGDYEQYF.

CDR3 sequence reads: CASSVLGQVTDTQYF. CDR3 nucleotides: TGTGCCAGCAGCGTACTGGGACAGGTTACAGATACGCAGTATTTT. V is TRBV9 and J is TRBJ2-3; 8 positions agree with TRBD1. The germline V gene has CDR1 SGDLS and CDR2 YYNGEE. The CDR3 covers 15 residues. V shed 1 base and J 3 bases; nucleotides not matched to a gene: 4.